These 20 T cell receptor beta chains share one sample of origin, sequenced in a study of cytomegalovirus exposure and HLA in healthy donors. The PCR employed 60 Vbeta primers together with 13 Jbeta primers. Clones were sequenced by immunoSEQ multiplex PCR, and TCRdb holds only the in-frame ones, with some missing. The data contain roughly 190,000 clones, around 67% of them singletons. The sequencing sample was made of PBMCs. The receptors come from a woman aged 30 to 39 in good health and CMV-seropositive.

The chain employs TRBV5-4 and TRBJ2-1; TRBD1 agrees at 9 bases. Germline V gene lookup returns CDR1 SGHNT and CDR2 YYREEE (reference sequence). The CDR3 extends over 15 amino acids. Unmatched junction bases numbered 5, after V lost 5 bases and J lost 2 bases. This CDR3 is CASSSGTGPYNEQFF. The CDR3 DNA is TGTGCCAGCAGTTCCGGGACAGGGCCCTACAATGAGCAGTTCTTC. Full variable domain (missing parts from reference TRBV5-4 and TRBJ2-1): ETGVTQSPTHLIKTRGQQVTLRCSSQSGHNTVSWYQQALGQGPQFIFQYYREEENGRGNFPPRFSGLQFPNYSSELNVNALELDDSALYLCASSSGTGPYNEQFFGPGTRLTVL.

The chain employs TRBV28 and TRBJ1-2; TRBD1 agrees at 7 bases. With 7 bases clipped from V and 4 bases from J, the junction kept 9 bases outside the gene matches. This CDR3 is 14 amino acids long. The germline V gene encodes CDR1 MDHEN and CDR2 SYDVKM. In DNA, the CDR3 is TGTGCCAGCACTAAGGGGACAGTAGTCTATGGCTACACCTTC. Its protein product is CASTKGTVVYGYTF.

J is TRBJ2-7 and V is TRBV29-1; D remains unclear. V was shortened by 7 bases and J by 1 base, with 11 bases between the two germline ends. CDR3 length equals 12 residues. Per germline, CDR1 SQVTM and CDR2 ANQGSEA. The CDR3 bases are TGCAGCGCAACGACGGGTTCCTACGAGCAGTACTTC. Translation gives CSATTGSYEQYF.

This clone was found a few times. CDR3 DNA sequence: TGTGCCACGGGACAGGGGGTTGAAAAACTGTTTTTT. Residues: CATGQGVEKLFF. The chain employs TRBV11-3 and TRBJ1-4; TRBD1 agrees at 11 bases. V lost 10 bases and J lost 7; bases outside the gene matches: 2. Per germline, CDR1 SGHNT and CDR2 YENEEA. The CDR3 has 12 residues.

Worth noting for this clone: The junction departs from the called germline gene at one end, perhaps through a read error. The J gene is TRBJ2-7, the V gene TRBV7-9, with D tentatively TRBD2 (6 bases). The germline V gene has CDR1 SEHNR and CDR2 FQNEAQ (reference sequence). The CDR3 is 16 residues long. The CDR3 loop reads CSSSPSSGESSYEQYF. The CDR3 DNA sequence: TGTTCCAGCAGCCCGAGTAGCGGAGAAAGCTCCTACGAGCAGTACTTC.

As DNA, the CDR3 is TGCAGCGCCCAAAGCGGGAGTGGCGGGGAGCTGTTTTTT. Translating it yields CSAQSGSGGELFF. The chain joins TRBV29-1 to TRBJ2-2, with 8 bases lining up with TRBD2. This CDR3 comprises 13 residues. Germline CDR1 reads SQVTM; CDR2 reads ANQGSEA. V shed 7 bases, J shed 7 bases, and the junction held 8 bases outside the gene matches.

This clone came up a few times. The chain combines TRBV7-9 with TRBJ2-3; weak D call: TRBD1 (6 bases). Trimming cost V 6 bases and J 4 bases, with 17 bases left between them. This CDR3 is built from 15 residues. CDR1 and CDR2 from the germline V gene are SEHNR and FQNEAQ (reference sequence). CDR3 amino acids: CASSSTGWGPDTQYF. The CDR3 nucleotides are TGTGCCAGCAGTTCGACAGGCTGGGGACCAGATACGCAGTATTTT.

The rearrangement joins TRBV7-9 to TRBJ2-7; 8 bases match TRBD1. Per germline, CDR1 SEHNR and CDR2 FQNEAQ (reference sequence). The CDR3 runs 17 residues. Trimming cost V 5 bases and J 0 bases; bases outside gene matches: 12. The CDR3 spells CASSTQTGAPSSYEQYF. The CDR3 nucleotides read TGTGCCAGCAGCACCCAGACAGGGGCCCCGAGCTCCTACGAGCAGTACTTC.

This chain connects TRBV9 to TRBJ2-1, with 10 bases fitting TRBD2. Germline CDR1 is SGDLS and CDR2 is YYNGEE. The CDR3 loop spans 15 amino acids. V gave up 4 bases and J gave up 2 bases; unmatched junction bases: 3. CDR3 nucleotides: TGTGCCAGCAGCCTCGGACTAGCGGCCTACAATGAGCAGTTCTTC. Amino acid sequence: CASSLGLAAYNEQFF.

This clone was counted once. The chain combines TRBV28 with TRBJ1-5; maybe TRBD1 (5 bases). Trimming stripped 5 bases from V and 5 bases from J, with 10 bases between. The CDR3 has 13 residues. CDR1 and CDR2 (germline): MDHEN, SYDVKM. The CDR3 bases are TGTGCCAGCAGTGCCGACAGAGATCAGCCCCAGCATTTT. Translated: CASSADRDQPQHF.

In this sample, this clone turned up a few times. The DNA for the CDR3 is TGTGCCAGCAGCTTAAGGTCCGGGACAGGGAACACTGAAGCTTTCTTT. Translated, it gives CASSLRSGTGNTEAFF. This sequence joins TRBV7-2 and TRBJ1-1, with TRBD1 matching 8 bases. The CDR3 has 16 amino acids. Trimming removed 2 bases from V and 1 base from J; junction bases left unmatched: 6. Germline V gene sequence: CDR1 SGHTA, CDR2 FQGNSA.

The V and J genes are TRBV28 and TRBJ2-4; D unresolved. V was trimmed by 8 bases and J by 2 bases, leaving 10 bases between them. The germline CDR1 and CDR2 sequences are MDHEN and SYDVKM. This CDR3 contains 13 residues. The CDR3 DNA is TGTGCCAGCGGCCCTAGGACCAAAAACATTCAGTACTTC. As protein: CASGPRTKNIQYF. The full variable domain, its missing parts supplied by reference TRBV28 and TRBJ2-4, is DVKVTQSSRYLVKRTGEKVFLECVQDMDHENMFWYRQDPGLGLRLIYFSYDVKMKEKGDIPEGYSVSREKKERFSLILESASTNQTSMYLCASGPRTKNIQYFGAGTRLSVL.

The chain links TRBV19 to TRBJ2-1, with D hard to call. Trimming cost V 5 bases and J 0 bases, with 11 bases left between them. Germline V gives CDR1 LNHDA, CDR2 SQIVND (reference sequence). This CDR3 has 15 residues. The CDR3 nucleotides are TGTGCCAGTAGTCCGAGCCGGAGCTCCTACAATGAGCAGTTCTTC. As protein: CASSPSRSSYNEQFF.

In its sample, this clone was seen a few times. The V gene is TRBV10-1, the J gene TRBJ2-1; the D gene is possibly TRBD1 (6 bases). Trimming shortened V by 2 bases and J by 5 bases, and 10 bases separated the two germline ends. Germline V CDR1 and CDR2: WNHNN, SYGVQD (reference sequence). This CDR3 is built from 14 residues. DNA for the CDR3: TGCGCCAGCAGTGAGGACAGGATCGACAATGAGCAGTTCTTC. Translated: CASSEDRIDNEQFF.

This chain joins TRBV11-2 and TRBJ2-2; D might be TRBD2 (7 bases). Germline loops: CDR1 SGHAT, CDR2 FQNNGV. The CDR3 runs 16 residues. The V end was cut by 5 bases, the J end by 3 bases, with 16 bases between. The CDR3 region is CASSPAGGLYTGELFF. Here the CDR3 DNA reads TGTGCCAGCAGCCCAGCCGGGGGGCTGTACACCGGGGAGCTGTTTTTT.

This clone was seen more than once but under ten times. The chain links TRBV7-2 to TRBJ2-2; D gene uncertain. The V end was cut by 7 bases, the J end by 0 bases, with 9 bases between. CDR3 size: 14 residues. CDR1 is SGHTA, CDR2 FQGNSA, per germline. The CDR3 loop reads CASTSVANTGELFF. Written as DNA, the CDR3 is TGTGCCAGCACCTCAGTCGCGAACACCGGGGAGCTGTTTTTT.

The sample holds a few counts of this clone. This chain connects TRBV9 to TRBJ2-2; TRBD1 is a possible D gene (5 bases). V was clipped by 4 bases and J by 0 bases, with 10 bases between them. The CDR3 runs to 15 residues. The germline CDR1 and CDR2 sequences are SGDLS and YYNGEE. The CDR3 nucleotides read TGTGCCAGCAGCCCCCTCAGGGCGAACACCGGGGAGCTGTTTTTT. It is translated as CASSPLRANTGELFF.

This chain uses TRBV28 with TRBJ2-7; no firm D call. V dropped 5 bases and J dropped 0 bases, with 11 bases sitting between them. In germline, CDR1 is MDHEN, CDR2 SYDVKM. CDR3 size: 14 residues. The CDR3 loop is CASSLAPSSYEQYF. CDR3 coding DNA: TGTGCCAGCAGTCTTGCGCCGAGCTCCTACGAGCAGTACTTC.

The sample holds a few counts of this clone. V and J are TRBV15 and TRBJ1-2; the D gene is possibly TRBD1 (5 bases). V lost 0 bases and J lost 0, with 5 bases in between. Germline CDR1 reads LNHNV; CDR2 reads YYDKDF (reference sequence). This CDR3 has 14 residues. The CDR3 reads CATSRDRANYGYTF. CDR3 nucleotide sequence: TGTGCCACCAGCAGAGACAGGGCTAACTATGGCTACACCTTC.

J is TRBJ2-7 and V is TRBV6-5, with D tentatively TRBD1 (6 bases). Germline values: CDR1 MNHEY, CDR2 SVGAGI. V was clipped by 5 bases and J by 3 bases, with 14 bases between them. The CDR3 spans 14 residues. CDR3 sequence (DNA): TGTGCCAGCAGTGCGTCAGGGGCTAGCTACGAGCAGTACTTC. It specifies CASSASGASYEQYF.